The 20 T cell receptor beta chains given below trace back to one sample, sequenced in a study of lymphopenia after photon versus proton radiotherapy. Assay: immunoSEQ multiplex PCR; the TCRdb copy retains only in-frame clones and omits some. The sample lists more than 25,000 clones, over 80% occurring once. Source: peripheral blood, taken from a patient treated with proton-based radiotherapy. These receptors all stem from a woman in her sixties or seventies with cholangiocarcinoma. Some clones in this sample may be carry-over from other donors' samples.

The chain carries TRBV9 and TRBJ1-1; TRBD1 matches 10 bases. This CDR3 has 15 amino acids. In germline, CDR1 is SGDLS, CDR2 YYNGEE. The J segment lost 5 bases and the V segment lost 3 bases, leaving 7 bases of the junction unmatched. The CDR3 here is CASSASDRGRTEAFF. The CDR3 DNA reads TGTGCCAGCAGCGCATCCGACAGGGGGCGGACTGAAGCTTTCTTT.

V is TRBV27 and J is TRBJ1-1; D unresolved. Per the germline V gene, CDR1 is MNHEY and CDR2 is SMNVEV (reference sequence). V was trimmed by 2 bases and J by 1 base, leaving 11 bases between them. This CDR3 has 15 residues. This chain's CDR3 is CASSLLGRSNTEAFF. In DNA form, the CDR3 reads TGTGCCAGCAGTTTACTCGGACGGTCGAACACTGAAGCTTTCTTT.

The chain has TRBV4-1 and TRBJ2-7; 8 bases map to TRBD1. Germline CDR1 reads MGHRA; CDR2 reads YSYEKL. J lost 5 bases, V lost 6 bases, and 3 bases had no gene match. The CDR3 totals 12 residues. CDR3: CASRDRENEQYF. CDR3 bases: TGCGCCAGCAGGGACAGGGAGAACGAGCAGTACTTC.

This chain links TRBV6-9 with TRBJ1-5; D gene uncertain. V lost 7 bases and J 6 bases, leaving 13 bases between the germline ends. The germline V gene has CDR1 MNHGY and CDR2 SVAAGI. This CDR3 is 13 amino acids long. CDR3 sequence: CASNPSPGQPQHF. CDR3 sequence (DNA): TGTGCCAGCAACCCCAGCCCGGGTCAGCCCCAGCATTTT.

This chain joins TRBV5-4 and TRBJ1-6; tentative D call: TRBD1 (5 bases). Germline values: CDR1 SGHNT, CDR2 YYREEE (reference sequence). This CDR3 region has 14 residues. The ends were cut back, 4 bases at V and 6 bases at J, with 11 bases in the middle. As DNA, the CDR3 is TGTGCCAGCAGCACGGACAAGACTAATTCACCCCTCCACTTT. Translating gives CASSTDKTNSPLHF.

V is TRBV7-9 and J is TRBJ2-1, with 8 bases fitting TRBD2. Germline V gene sequence: CDR1 SEHNR, CDR2 FQNEAQ (reference sequence). The length of the CDR3 is 17 residues. J was trimmed by 3 bases and V by 6 bases; bases with no gene match: 13. The CDR3 protein is CASSPLKGLDFYNEQFF. In DNA form, the CDR3 reads TGTGCCAGCAGTCCCCTGAAGGGACTAGATTTCTACAATGAGCAGTTCTTC.

The rearrangement uses TRBV18 and TRBJ1-4, with 9 bases that match TRBD1. The CDR3 consists of 16 residues. CDR1 and CDR2 (germline): KGHSH, LQKENI. The junction had 7 bases not matched to a gene; V was cut back by 4 bases and J by 4 bases. CDR3 sequence: CASSHRTGDGNEKLFF. CDR3 in DNA: TGTGCCAGCTCACACAGGACAGGGGACGGTAATGAAAAACTGTTTTTT.

This chain joins TRBV6-4 and TRBJ2-2, with D hard to call. Germline loops: CDR1 MRHNA, CDR2 SNTAGT. The CDR3 runs 14 residues. V gave up 6 bases and J gave up 2 bases, with 10 bases separating them. The CDR3 loop is CASRREFNTGELFF. Here the CDR3 DNA reads TGTGCCAGCAGACGAGAGTTCAACACCGGGGAGCTGTTTTTT.

The rearrangement joins TRBV7-2 to TRBJ2-1; 13 positions agree with TRBD2. The CDR3 covers 15 residues. In germline, CDR1 is SGHTA, CDR2 FQGNSA. V was clipped by 1 base and J by 8 bases; unmatched bases: 2. The CDR3 region is CASSLGTSGRDEQFF. The CDR3 DNA sequence: TGTGCCAGCAGCTTAGGGACTAGCGGGAGAGATGAGCAGTTCTTC.

The V and J genes are TRBV6-5 and TRBJ1-4; a possible D gene is TRBD1 (6 bases). Trimming took off 1 base at V and 6 bases at J, with 15 bases between the two ends. CDR1 and CDR2 from the germline V gene are MNHEY and SVGAGI. The CDR3 is made up of 16 amino acids. The CDR3 loop is CASSYLGAQSHEKLFF. The CDR3 DNA reads as TGTGCCAGCAGTTACTTGGGGGCCCAGTCCCATGAAAAACTGTTTTTT.

This chain connects TRBV7-9 to TRBJ2-7, with 10 bases lining up with TRBD1. The V gene end was trimmed by 5 bases and the J gene end by 9 bases; junction bases not matched to a gene: 7. The CDR3 loop spans 13 amino acids. Germline CDR1 and CDR2: SEHNR and FQNEAQ (reference sequence). CDR3 nucleotides: TGTGCCAGCAGCCTGGAGACAGGGGGCCGGCAGTACTTC. Protein sequence: CASSLETGGRQYF.

The chain uses TRBV7-3 and TRBJ2-1; D may match TRBD1 or TRBD2 (6 bases each). This CDR3 is built from 16 residues. Germline-derived CDR1 and CDR2 are SGHTA and FQGTGA. V gave up 1 base and J gave up 2 bases, with 12 bases separating them. The chain's CDR3 is CASSLSGTNPYNEQFF. The DNA of the CDR3 is TGTGCCAGCAGCTTAAGCGGGACAAACCCCTACAATGAGCAGTTCTTC.

This clone was seen only a few times. The CDR3 reads CASSQVGRGNTEAFF. The CDR3 coding sequence is TGCGCCAGCAGCCAAGTGGGGAGAGGGAACACTGAAGCTTTCTTT. This chain joins TRBV4-1 and TRBJ1-1; D not resolved. Germline V gives CDR1 MGHRA, CDR2 YSYEKL. Trimming took 1 base from V and 1 from J, leaving 10 bases between them. The length of the CDR3 is 15 residues.

V usage is TRBV2 and J usage is TRBJ1-1; D unresolved. The CDR3 has 11 residues. Deletions cut 3 bases from V and 6 bases from J, with 5 bases between. From germline, CDR1 is SNHLY and CDR2 FYNNEI. The CDR3 loop is CASSDAAEAFF. The CDR3 nucleotides read TGTGCCAGCAGTGATGCAGCTGAAGCTTTCTTT.

The chain recombines TRBV30 with TRBJ1-1, with 7 bases lining up with TRBD1. Looked up from germline, CDR1 is GTSNPN and CDR2 is SVGIG (reference sequence). J was trimmed by 0 bases and V by 7 bases; bases with no gene match: 5. This CDR3 comprises 13 residues. CDR3 amino acids: CAFSTGVNTEAFF. In nucleotides, the CDR3 is TGTGCCTTCTCTACAGGGGTGAACACTGAAGCTTTCTTT.

The chain carries TRBV11-3 and TRBJ2-3, with 14 positions matching TRBD2. The CDR3 extends over 15 amino acids. With V trimmed by 3 bases and J by 5 bases, 1 base remained unmatched. CDR1 and CDR2 from the germline V gene are SGHNT and YENEEA. DNA of the CDR3: TGTGCCAGCAGCTTGACTAGCGGGGGGGAAGATACGCAGTATTTT. Protein product: CASSLTSGGEDTQYF.

The rearrangement joins TRBV6-1 to TRBJ1-1; D is unclear. The CDR3 runs 14 residues. Looked up from germline, CDR1 is MNHNS and CDR2 is SASEGT. Deletions cut 6 bases from V and 8 bases from J, with 19 bases between. CDR3 amino acids: CASRAMTASTEAFF. As DNA, the CDR3 is TGTGCCAGCAGAGCCATGACCGCTAGTACCGAAGCTTTCTTT.

J is TRBJ2-7 and V is TRBV4-1; 7 nucleotides agree with TRBD1. The CDR3 spans 16 residues. V dropped 5 bases and J dropped 2; count of bases not matched to a gene: 12. The germline V gene has CDR1 MGHRA and CDR2 YSYEKL. The CDR3 reads CASSNADRTGPYEQYF. The DNA for the CDR3 is TGCGCCAGCAGCAACGCGGACCGGACAGGACCCTACGAGCAGTACTTC.

This chain uses TRBV2 with TRBJ1-3; D call uncertain. The CDR3 totals 11 residues. In germline, CDR1 is SNHLY, CDR2 FYNNEI. Between the trimmed V and J ends, which lost 6 bases and 4 bases, there was a span of 4 bases. CDR3 residues: CASRLGNTIYF. The CDR3 DNA reads TGTGCCAGCAGACTCGGAAACACCATATATTTT.

The chain has TRBV5-1 and TRBJ2-5; 10 nucleotides line up with TRBD1. Germline CDR1 reads SGHRS; CDR2 reads YFSETQ. The CDR3 sequence is 18 residues long. The V gene end was trimmed by 6 bases and the J gene end by 3 bases; junction bases not matched to a gene: 17. The CDR3 coding sequence is TGCGCCAGCATCTATTCTGACTCAGCGACAGGGGGCAAAGAGACCCAGTACTTC. This translates into CASIYSDSATGGKETQYF. Using reference TRBV5-1 and TRBJ2-5 for the parts outside the CDR3, the full variable domain is KAGVTQTPRYLIKTRGQQVTLSCSPISGHRSVSWYQQTPGQGLQFLFEYFSETQRNKGNFPGRFSGRQFSNSRSEMNVSTLELGDSALYLCASIYSDSATGGKETQYFGPGTRLLVL.